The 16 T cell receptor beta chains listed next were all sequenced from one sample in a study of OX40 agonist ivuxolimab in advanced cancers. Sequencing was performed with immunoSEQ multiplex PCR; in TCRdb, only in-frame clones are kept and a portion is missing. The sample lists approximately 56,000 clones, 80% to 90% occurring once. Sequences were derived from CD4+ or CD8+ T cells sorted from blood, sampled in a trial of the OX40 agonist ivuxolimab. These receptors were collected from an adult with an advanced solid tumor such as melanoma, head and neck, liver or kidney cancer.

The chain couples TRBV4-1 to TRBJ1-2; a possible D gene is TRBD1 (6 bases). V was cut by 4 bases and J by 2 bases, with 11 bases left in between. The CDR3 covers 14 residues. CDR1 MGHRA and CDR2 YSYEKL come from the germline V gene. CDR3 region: CASSLRDTNYGYTF. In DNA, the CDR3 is TGCGCCAGCAGCCTCCGGGACACCAACTATGGCTACACCTTC.

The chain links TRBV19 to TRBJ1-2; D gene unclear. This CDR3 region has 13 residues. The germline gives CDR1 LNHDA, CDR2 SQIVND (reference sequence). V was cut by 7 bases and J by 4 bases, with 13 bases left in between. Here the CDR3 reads CASTGGFSYGYTF. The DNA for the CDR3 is TGTGCCAGTACAGGAGGGTTTAGCTATGGCTACACCTTC.

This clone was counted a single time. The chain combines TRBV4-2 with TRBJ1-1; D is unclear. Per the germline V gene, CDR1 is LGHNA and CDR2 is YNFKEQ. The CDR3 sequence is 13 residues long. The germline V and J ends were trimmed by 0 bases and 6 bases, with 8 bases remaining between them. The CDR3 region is CASSQDLTAEAFF. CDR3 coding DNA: TGTGCCAGCAGCCAAGATTTGACGGCTGAAGCTTTCTTT.

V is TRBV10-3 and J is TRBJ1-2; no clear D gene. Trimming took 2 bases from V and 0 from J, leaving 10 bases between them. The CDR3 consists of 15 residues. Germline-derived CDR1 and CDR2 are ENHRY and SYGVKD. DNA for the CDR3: TGTGCCATCAGTGAGGCGTCAGCAGCTAACTATGGCTACACCTTC. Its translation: CAISEASAANYGYTF.

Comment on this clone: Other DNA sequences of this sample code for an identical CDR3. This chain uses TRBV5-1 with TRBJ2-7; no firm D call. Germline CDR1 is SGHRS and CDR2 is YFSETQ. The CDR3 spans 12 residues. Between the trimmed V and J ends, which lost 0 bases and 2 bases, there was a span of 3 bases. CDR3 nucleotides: TGCGCCAGCAGCTTGGACACCTACGAGCAGTACTTC. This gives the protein CASSLDTYEQYF.

The CDR3 protein is CASSEYGAEGNQPQHF. DNA for the CDR3: TGTGCCAGCAGTGAATACGGGGCCGAGGGCAATCAGCCCCAGCATTTT. The rearrangement uses TRBV6-1 and TRBJ1-5; D is perhaps TRBD1 (5 bases). Trimming removed 2 bases from V and 2 bases from J, with 13 bases in between. CDR1 is MNHNS, CDR2 SASEGT, per germline. There are 16 residues in the CDR3.

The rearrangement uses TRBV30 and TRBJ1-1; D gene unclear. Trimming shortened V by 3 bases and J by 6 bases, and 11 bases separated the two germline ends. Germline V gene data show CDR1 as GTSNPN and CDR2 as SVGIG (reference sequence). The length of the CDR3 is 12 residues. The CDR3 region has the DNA TGTGCCTGGAGCGAGGGCTCCTCTGAAGCTTTCTTT. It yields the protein CAWSEGSSEAFF.

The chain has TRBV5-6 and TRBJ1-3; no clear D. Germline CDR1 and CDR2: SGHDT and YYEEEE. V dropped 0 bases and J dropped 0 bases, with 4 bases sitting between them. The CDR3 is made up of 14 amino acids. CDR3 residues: CASSLGSSGNTIYF. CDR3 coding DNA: TGTGCCAGCAGCTTGGGTAGCTCTGGAAACACCATATATTTT. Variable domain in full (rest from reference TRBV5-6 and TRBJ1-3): DAGVTQSPTHLIKTRGQQVTLRCSPKSGHDTVSWYQQALGQGPQFIFQYYEEEERQRGNFPDRFSGHQFPNYSSELNVNALLLGDSALYLCASSLGSSGNTIYFGEGSWLTVV.

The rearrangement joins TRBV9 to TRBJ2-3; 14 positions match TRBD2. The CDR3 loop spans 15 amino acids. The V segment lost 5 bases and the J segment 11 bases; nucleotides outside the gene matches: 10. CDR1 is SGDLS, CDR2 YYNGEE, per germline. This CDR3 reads CASSPRLAGGLEQYF. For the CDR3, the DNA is TGTGCCAGCAGTCCCCGACTAGCGGGGGGGTTGGAGCAGTATTTT.

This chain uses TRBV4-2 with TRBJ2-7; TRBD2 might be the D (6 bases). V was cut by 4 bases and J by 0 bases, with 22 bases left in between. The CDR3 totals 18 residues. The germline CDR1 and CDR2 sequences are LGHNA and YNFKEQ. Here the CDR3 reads CASSPSGRDGGSSYEQYF. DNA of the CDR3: TGTGCCAGCAGCCCATCCGGACGGGACGGGGGTTCCTCCTACGAGCAGTACTTC.

CDR3 coding DNA: TGTGCCAGCAGTGACCCGGGCTTAACTGAAGCTTTCTTT. Amino acid sequence: CASSDPGLTEAFF. The chain joins TRBV6-4 to TRBJ1-1; D unresolved. With 2 bases removed from V and 5 bases from J, the gap between germline ends came to 9 bases. From germline, CDR1 is MRHNA and CDR2 SNTAGT. The CDR3 spans 13 residues.

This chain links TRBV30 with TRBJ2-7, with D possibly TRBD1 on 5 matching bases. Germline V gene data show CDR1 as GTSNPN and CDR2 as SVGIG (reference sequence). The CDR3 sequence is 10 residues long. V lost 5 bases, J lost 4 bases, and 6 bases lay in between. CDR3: CAWAGYEQYF. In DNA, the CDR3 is TGTGCCTGGGCAGGGTACGAGCAGTACTTC.

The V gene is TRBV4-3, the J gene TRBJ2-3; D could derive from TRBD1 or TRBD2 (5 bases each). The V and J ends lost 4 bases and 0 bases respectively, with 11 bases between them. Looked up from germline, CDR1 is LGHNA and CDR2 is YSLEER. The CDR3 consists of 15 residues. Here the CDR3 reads CASSPRDGSTDTQYF. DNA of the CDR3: TGCGCCAGCAGCCCCCGGGACGGAAGCACAGATACGCAGTATTTT.

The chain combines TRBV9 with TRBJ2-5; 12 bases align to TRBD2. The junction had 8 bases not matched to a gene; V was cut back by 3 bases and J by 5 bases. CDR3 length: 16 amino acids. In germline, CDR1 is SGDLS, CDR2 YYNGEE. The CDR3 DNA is TGTGCCAGCAGCGGTCTAGCGGGGGGGGACGGTGAGACCCAGTACTTC. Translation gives CASSGLAGGDGETQYF.

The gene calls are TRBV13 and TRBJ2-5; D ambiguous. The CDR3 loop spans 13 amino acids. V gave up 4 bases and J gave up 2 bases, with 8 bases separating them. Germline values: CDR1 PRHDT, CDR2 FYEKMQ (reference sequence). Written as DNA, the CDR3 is TGTGCCAGCAGCTCACCCAATCAAGAGACCCAGTACTTC. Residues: CASSSPNQETQYF.

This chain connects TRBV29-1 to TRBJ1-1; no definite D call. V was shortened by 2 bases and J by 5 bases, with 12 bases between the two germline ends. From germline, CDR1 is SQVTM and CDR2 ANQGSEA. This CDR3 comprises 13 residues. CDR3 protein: CSVERRRNTEAFF. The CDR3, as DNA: TGCAGCGTTGAACGCAGGCGCAATACTGAAGCTTTCTTT.